The 13 T cell receptor beta chains below come from one sample, sequenced in a study of blood T cells in healthy people across ages. The second PCR ran about 6 to 11 cycles with a sample-barcoded 5' primer and J-beta primers. From the 5' RACE reads, TCRdb called clonotypes with MiXCR, one entry per CDR3 protein. The sample holds fewer than 1,000,000 distinct CDR3 sequences, under 55% seen once. Sequenced: blood. All receptors derive from a man aged 55-75 years in good health.

This chain joins TRBV7-2 and TRBJ2-5; the match to TRBD1 covers 7 bases. Germline CDR1 reads SGHTA; CDR2 reads FQGNSA. The CDR3 has 13 residues. With 7 bases clipped from V and 1 base from J, the junction kept 3 bases outside the gene matches. The CDR3 spells CASNQGVQETQYF. In DNA, the CDR3 is TGTGCCAGCAACCAGGGGGTCCAAGAGACCCAGTACTTC.

V and J are TRBV6-6 and TRBJ2-7; TRBD1 matches at 8 bases. CDR3 length equals 15 residues. The V segment lost 1 base and the J segment 3 bases; nucleotides outside the gene matches: 5. Germline V gene lookup returns CDR1 MNHNY and CDR2 SVGAGI (reference sequence). CDR3 nucleotides: TGTGCCAGCAGTTACTGGCAGGGGGCGTACTACGAGCAGTACTTC. Translated: CASSYWQGAYYEQYF.

The genes are TRBV11-2 and TRBJ2-1, with D possibly TRBD2 on 6 matching bases. The length of the CDR3 is 13 residues. Germline lookup yields CDR1 SGHAT and CDR2 FQNNGV. Trimming shortened V by 4 bases and J by 8 bases, and 12 bases separated the two germline ends. In DNA form, the CDR3 reads TGTGCCAGCAGCTCGACTAGTTTGTATGAGCAGTTCTTC. This translates into CASSSTSLYEQFF.

This clonotype came up once. This clone may be a read error of a much larger clone one base away. The rearrangement links TRBV6-2 or TRBV6-3 to TRBJ2-6, with D unresolved. The ends were cut back, 6 bases at V and 2 bases at J, with 11 bases in the middle. This CDR3 comprises 15 residues. Germline CDR1 reads MNHEY; CDR2 reads SVGEGT. CDR3 coding DNA: TGTGCCAGCAGCCCTGGGTCCCCTGGGGCCAACGTCCTGACTTTC. Its translation is CASSPGSPGANVLTF.

The chain uses TRBV5-1 and TRBJ1-4; D gene uncertain. V was clipped by 2 bases and J by 0 bases, with 23 bases between them. This CDR3 has 20 amino acids. The germline V gene has CDR1 SGHRS and CDR2 YFSETQ. CDR3 in DNA: TGCGCCAGCAGCTTCTCCCTAGGAGCCGAACCTTACTCAACTAATGAAAAACTGTTTTTT. Its translation: CASSFSLGAEPYSTNEKLFF.

The gene calls are TRBV9 and TRBJ1-4, with 7 bases that match TRBD1. Germline V lookup: CDR1 SGDLS, CDR2 YYNGEE. V trimming: 3 bases; J trimming: 10 bases; junction bases outside the gene matches: 12. The CDR3 extends over 15 amino acids. The CDR3 reads CASSASGTAAGKLFF. Here the CDR3 DNA reads TGTGCCAGCAGCGCCTCCGGGACAGCGGCTGGAAAACTGTTTTTT. Using reference TRBV9 and TRBJ1-4 for the parts outside the CDR3, the full variable domain is DSGVTQTPKHLITATGQRVTLRCSPRSGDLSVYWYQQSLDQGLQFLIQYYNGEERAKGNILERFSAQQFPDLHSELNLSSLELGDSALYFCASSASGTAAGKLFFGSGTQLSVL.

The count of this clonotype is one. A single base separates this from a much larger clone, so it may be a read error. This chain links TRBV29-1 with TRBJ2-7; TRBD2 matches at 8 bases. Trimming took 7 bases from V and 1 from J; bases not matched to a gene: 6. Looked up from germline, CDR1 is SQVTM and CDR2 is ANQGSEA. This CDR3 has 13 amino acids. CDR3 sequence: CSAVGGASYEQYF. The CDR3 DNA follows: TGCAGCGCGGTCGGGGGGGCTTCCTACGAGCAGTACTTC.

This chain links TRBV12-3 or TRBV12-4 with TRBJ1-5, with TRBD1 matching over 7 bases. The CDR3 has 13 residues. Trimming cost V 6 bases and J 12 bases; bases outside gene matches: 11. The CDR3 reads CASSPGGARLQHF. The CDR3 nucleotides are TGTGCCAGCAGCCCAGGGGGGGCACGCCTCCAGCATTTT.

This clonotype has more than one count but fewer than ten. The V gene is TRBV15, the J gene TRBJ2-5, with TRBD1 matching over 11 bases. Per the germline V gene, CDR1 is LNHNV and CDR2 is YYDKDF (reference sequence). CDR3 length: 20 residues. J gave up 11 bases and V 0 bases, and 23 bases lay outside the gene matches. The CDR3 bases are TGTGCCACCAGCAGAGATCCACCCTCAAGGACAGGGGGCGGAGCAGGTGAGCAGTACTTC. Translation: CATSRDPPSRTGGGAGEQYF. The variable domain in full, with the rest retrieved from reference TRBV15 and TRBJ2-5, is DAMVIQNPRYQVTQFGKPVTLSCSQTLNHNVMYWYQQKSSQAPKLLFHYYDKDFNNEADTPDNFQSRRPNTSFCFLDIRSPGLGDTAMYLCATSRDPPSRTGGGAGEQYFGPGTRLLVL.

The J gene is TRBJ2-1, the V gene TRBV10-3; 7 bases map to TRBD2. Germline assignment: CDR1 ENHRY and CDR2 SYGVKD. This CDR3 is built from 11 residues. The ends lost 8 bases at V and 9 bases at J; junction bases unmatched: 4. The CDR3 reads CAIAWEGEQFF. For the CDR3, the DNA is TGTGCCATCGCCTGGGAGGGTGAGCAGTTCTTC.

This clonotype was picked up a small number of times. The rearrangement joins TRBV7-2 to TRBJ2-3; 10 nucleotides align to TRBD1. Germline V gene data show CDR1 as SGHTA and CDR2 as FQGNSA. With V trimmed by 5 bases and J by 2 bases, 10 bases remained unmatched. The CDR3 spans 17 residues. DNA for the CDR3: TGTGCCAGCAGCATAAAAACCGGGACAGGGGCCACAGATACGCAGTATTTT. Translating gives CASSIKTGTGATDTQYF.

The V and J genes are TRBV11-2 and TRBJ2-4; D may be TRBD2 (6 bases). The J call is doubtful: the DNA matches TRBJ2-7 better. The CDR3 is made up of 15 amino acids. The V gene's germline CDR1 is SGHAT and CDR2 FQNNGV. In nucleotides, the CDR3 is TGTGCCAGCAGCTTTCGGAGGGGAACAACCTACGAGCAGTACTTC. Translating gives CASSFRRGTTYEQYF.

The chain joins TRBV20-1 to TRBJ2-1, with D possibly TRBD2 on 6 matching bases. The germline gives CDR1 DFQATT, CDR2 SNEGSKA (reference sequence). The CDR3 extends over 18 amino acids. V gave up 4 bases and J gave up 0 bases, with 22 bases separating them. The CDR3 region has the DNA TGCAGTGCTATACCACCGCCCGAACTAGCAGACTCCTACAATGAGCAGTTCTTC. Amino acid sequence: CSAIPPPELADSYNEQFF.